Each of the 9 T cell receptor beta chains below was sequenced from the same sample in a study of T cell responses to AZD1222 COVID-19 vaccine (dated by TCRdb to the early 2020s). Library prep was done by the immunoSEQ multiplex PCR assay. The immuneACCESS repertoire file appears here via TCRdb, limited to in-frame rearrangements. These files lack a portion of the clones; in checked studies, under half of the deficit traces to unresolved V genes, and the cause of the others is not known. Counted in this sample were around 150,000 clones; approximately 89% of them appeared once. The leading ten clones occupy 1% to 1.5% of the sample. According to the study, the label for this sample's time point signals: about 28 days (+/-7) after the second vaccine dose. The sample consisted of peripheral blood, taken 28 days after the second AZD1222 dose. The receptors originated from an adult who received the AZD1222 COVID-19 vaccine.

This chain joins TRBV29-1 and TRBJ2-5, with D unclear. Germline-derived CDR1 and CDR2 are SQVTM and ANQGSEA. The CDR3 has 13 amino acids. Trimming cost V 8 bases and J 5 bases, with 18 bases left between them. DNA of the CDR3: TGCAGCTTATCAACCGACCGGCTGGAGACCCAGTACTTC. This sequence encodes CSLSTDRLETQYF.

The chain combines TRBV5-1 with TRBJ1-1; D perhaps matches TRBD1 (5 bases). The CDR3 has 14 residues. The germline gives CDR1 SGHRS, CDR2 YFSETQ. Between the trimmed V and J ends, which lost 3 bases and 4 bases, there was a span of 13 bases. Here the CDR3 DNA reads TGCGCCAGCAGCTCGCAGGGTTATGGCACTGAAGCTTTCTTT. Translated, it gives CASSSQGYGTEAFF.

On this clone itself: Mismatch with germline at one junction end may stem from a read error. The chain recombines TRBV7-9 with TRBJ2-3; D is perhaps TRBD2 (5 bases). This CDR3 comprises 14 residues. In germline, CDR1 is SEHNR, CDR2 FQNEAQ (reference sequence). The CDR3 sequence is CASSLATSTDTQYF. The DNA for the CDR3 is TGTGCCAGCAGTTTAGCGACGTCCACAGATACGCAGTATTTT.

V and J are TRBV5-5 and TRBJ2-7; 7 bases are a match to TRBD2. V was pared by 0 bases and J by 0 bases, with 3 bases of the junction left unmatched. CDR3 length: 15 amino acids. The germline V gene encodes CDR1 SGHKS and CDR2 YYEKEE (reference sequence). The CDR3 loop is CASSLGPSGSYEQYF. CDR3 coding DNA: TGTGCCAGCAGCTTGGGCCCTAGCGGCTCCTACGAGCAGTACTTC.

The chain joins TRBV19 to TRBJ2-1; D is uncertain. Looked up from germline, CDR1 is LNHDA and CDR2 is SQIVND (reference sequence). The germline V and J ends were trimmed by 8 bases and 7 bases, with 15 bases remaining between them. The CDR3 covers 13 residues. The CDR3 region is CASAPGWGNEQFF. The CDR3 DNA is TGTGCCAGTGCCCCAGGTTGGGGTAATGAGCAGTTCTTC. Using reference TRBV19 and TRBJ2-1 for the parts outside the CDR3, the full variable domain is DGGITQSPKYLFRKEGQNVTLSCEQNLNHDAMYWYRQDPGQGLRLIYYSQIVNDFQKGDIAEGYSVSREKKESFPLTVTSAQKNPTAFYLCASAPGWGNEQFFGPGTRLTVL.

The rearrangement uses TRBV27 and TRBJ2-7; weak D call: TRBD2 (7 bases). The CDR3 consists of 16 residues. CDR1 is MNHEY and CDR2 is SMNVEV in the germline V gene (reference sequence). V lost 4 bases to trimming and J lost 3 bases, with 19 bases between them. CDR3 sequence: CASSSRGGAEDYEQYF. CDR3 sequence (DNA): TGTGCCAGCAGTTCTCGCGGGGGCGCTGAGGACTACGAGCAGTACTTC.

The gene calls are TRBV5-1 and TRBJ2-3; D may be TRBD1 or TRBD2 (5 bases each). The CDR3 runs 15 residues. V shed 6 bases and J shed 2 bases, with 16 bases lying between them. In germline, CDR1 is SGHRS, CDR2 YFSETQ. The CDR3 DNA is TGCGCCAGCAACCGGGACCCTCAACCCACAGATACGCAGTATTTT. This codes for CASNRDPQPTDTQYF. The entire variable domain, with the rest obtained from reference TRBV5-1 and TRBJ2-3, is as follows: KAGVTQTPRYLIKTRGQQVTLSCSPISGHRSVSWYQQTPGQGLQFLFEYFSETQRNKGNFPGRFSGRQFSNSRSEMNVSTLELGDSALYLCASNRDPQPTDTQYFGPGTRLTVL.

This chain connects TRBV6-5 to TRBJ1-3; unclear D gene. The germline V gene encodes CDR1 MNHEY and CDR2 SVGAGI. The V end lost 6 bases, the J end lost 0 bases, and 12 bases lay between the germline ends. This CDR3 spans 15 amino acids. This CDR3 reads CASSRDTSSGNTIYF. The CDR3 bases are TGTGCCAGCAGCCGTGACACAAGCTCTGGAAACACCATATATTTT.

The chain has TRBV28 and TRBJ1-6, with 7 bases that match TRBD1. The CDR3 is 16 amino acids. V dropped 6 bases and J dropped 6; count of bases not matched to a gene: 11. The germline CDR1 and CDR2 sequences are MDHEN and SYDVKM. The CDR3 region is CASSELQGLLNSPLHF. The DNA of the CDR3 is TGTGCCAGCAGCGAATTACAGGGGCTCCTTAATTCACCCCTCCACTTT.